This T cell receptor beta chain was found in a study of blood T cell repertoires in COVID-19. The CDR3 contains 14 residues. The germline V gene has CDR1 MDHEN and CDR2 SYDVKM. V gave up 3 bases and J gave up 6 bases, with 14 bases separating them. Sequencing was performed with immunoSEQ multiplex PCR; in TCRdb, only in-frame clones are kept and a portion is missing. The table lists around 310,000 clones, roughly nine tenths of them singletons. The sample was PBMCs or T cells enriched from blood (not recorded which). This chain uses TRBV28 with TRBJ1-2; D is ambiguous. The sequence was collected from a woman under 40 who had recovered from COVID-19. CDR3 nucleotide sequence: TGTGCCAGCAGTTTGCTTCCGGGAACGGATGGCTACACCTTC. Protein: CASSLLPGTDGYTF.